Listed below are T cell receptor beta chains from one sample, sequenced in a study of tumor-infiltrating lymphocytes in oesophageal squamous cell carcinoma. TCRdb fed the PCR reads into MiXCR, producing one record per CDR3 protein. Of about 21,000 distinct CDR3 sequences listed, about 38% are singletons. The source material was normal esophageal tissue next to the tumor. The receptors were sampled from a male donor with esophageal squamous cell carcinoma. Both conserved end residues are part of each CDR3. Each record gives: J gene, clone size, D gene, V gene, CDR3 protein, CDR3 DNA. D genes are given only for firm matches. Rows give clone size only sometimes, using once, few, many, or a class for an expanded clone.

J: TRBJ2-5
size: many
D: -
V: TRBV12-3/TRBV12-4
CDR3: CASSLKGLATQYF
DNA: TGTGCCAGCAGTTTAAAGGGATTGGCGACCCAGTACTTC

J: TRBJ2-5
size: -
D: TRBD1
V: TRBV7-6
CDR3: CASSLGGQQYF
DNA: TGTGCCAGCAGCTTAGGGGGACAGCAGTACTTC

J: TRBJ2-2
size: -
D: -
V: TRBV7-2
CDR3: CASSLFPEELFF
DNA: TGTGCCAGCAGCCTGTTCCCGGAGGAGCTGTTTTTT

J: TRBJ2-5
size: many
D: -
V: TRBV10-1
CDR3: CASSAFLGEQYF
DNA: TGCGCCAGCAGTGCTTTCCTAGGGGAGCAGTACTTC

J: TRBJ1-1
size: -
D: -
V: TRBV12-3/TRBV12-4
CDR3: CASTKTGNTEAFF
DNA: TGCGCCAGCACTAAAACAGGGAACACTGAAGCTTTCTTT

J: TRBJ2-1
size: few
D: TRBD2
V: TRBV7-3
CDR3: CASSLLPPGLAGGRGYNEQFF
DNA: TGTGCCAGCAGCTTACTACCCCCGGGACTAGCGGGGGGGAGGGGATACAATGAGCAGTTCTTC

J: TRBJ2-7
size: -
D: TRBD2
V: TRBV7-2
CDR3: CASSSPGLADSYEQYF
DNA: TGTGCCAGCAGCTCACCGGGACTAGCCGACTCCTACGAGCAGTACTTC

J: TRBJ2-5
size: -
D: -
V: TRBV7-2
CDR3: CASSLVRGGGETQYF
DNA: TGTGCCAGCAGCTTGGTCAGAGGGGGAGGGGAGACCCAGTACTTC

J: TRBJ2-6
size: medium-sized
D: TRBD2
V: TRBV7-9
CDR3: CASSLEYFGGYGANVLTF
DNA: TGTGCCAGCAGCTTAGAGTATTTCGGGGGGTATGGGGCCAACGTCCTGACTTTC

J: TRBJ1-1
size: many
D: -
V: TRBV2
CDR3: CASKPGGTEAFF
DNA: TGTGCCAGCAAACCCGGTGGGACTGAAGCTTTCTTT

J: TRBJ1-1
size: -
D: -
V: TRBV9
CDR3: CASSGGSLGGRTNTEAFF
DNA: TGTGCCAGCAGCGGTGGCAGTTTGGGGGGCCGGACGAACACTGAAGCTTTCTTT

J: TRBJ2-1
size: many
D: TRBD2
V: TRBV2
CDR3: CASSELGRPSSYNEQFF
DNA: TGTGCCAGCAGTGAACTCGGGAGGCCGAGCTCCTACAATGAGCAGTTCTTC

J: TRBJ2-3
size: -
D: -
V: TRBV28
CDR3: CASSFQGSSGTDTQYF
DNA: TGTGCCAGCAGTTTCCAGGGGTCGTCTGGCACAGATACGCAGTATTTT

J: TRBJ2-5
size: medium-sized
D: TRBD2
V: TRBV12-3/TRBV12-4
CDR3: CASSLVTSGSPRETQYF
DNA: TGTGCCAGCAGTTTAGTGACTAGCGGGAGCCCCAGGGAGACCCAGTACTTC

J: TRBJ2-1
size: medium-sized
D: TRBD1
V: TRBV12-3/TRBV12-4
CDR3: CASRRQGSYNEQFF
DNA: TGTGCCAGCAGAAGACAGGGATCCTACAATGAGCAGTTCTTC

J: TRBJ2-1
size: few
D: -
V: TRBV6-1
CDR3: CASRLLGRLHGEQFF
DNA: TGTGCCAGCAGGCTTCTAGGACGTCTACATGGTGAGCAGTTCTTC

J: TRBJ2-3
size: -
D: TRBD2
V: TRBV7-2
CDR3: CASSLEEGGRLTDTQYF
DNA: TGTGCCAGCAGCTTAGAGGAAGGCGGGAGACTCACAGATACGCAGTATTTT

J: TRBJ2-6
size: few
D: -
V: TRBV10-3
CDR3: CASRAGTGVLLHLRF
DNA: -

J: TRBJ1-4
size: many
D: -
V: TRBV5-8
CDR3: CASSWKQGLDEKLFF
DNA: TGTGCCAGCAGCTGGAAACAGGGTCTCGATGAAAAACTGTTTTTT

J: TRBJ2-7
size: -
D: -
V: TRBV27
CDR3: CASSTSHGAYNEQYF
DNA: TGTGCCAGCAGCACTAGTCACGGGGCCTACAATGAGCAGTACTTC

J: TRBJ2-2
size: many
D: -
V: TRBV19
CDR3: CASTPGGGTGELFF
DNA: TGTGCCAGTACTCCTGGGGGTGGCACCGGGGAGCTGTTTTTT

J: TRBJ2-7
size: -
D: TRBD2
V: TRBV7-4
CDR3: CASSTSGPTYEQYF
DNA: TGTGCCAGCAGCACTAGCGGGCCTACCTACGAGCAGTACTTC

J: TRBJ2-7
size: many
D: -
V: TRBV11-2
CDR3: CASSSAEGGRLSSYEQYF
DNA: TGTGCCAGCAGCTCCGCGGAGGGTGGACGGTTGAGCTCCTACGAGCAGTACTTC

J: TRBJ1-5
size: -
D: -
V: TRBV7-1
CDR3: CASSGRSGPQHF
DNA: TGTGCCAGCAGTGGACGGTCGGGTCCCCAGCATTTT

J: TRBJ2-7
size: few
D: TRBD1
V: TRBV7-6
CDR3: CASSVGQGYEQYF
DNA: TGTGCCAGCAGCGTAGGACAGGGGTACGAGCAGTACTTC

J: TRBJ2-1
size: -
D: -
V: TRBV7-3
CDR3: CASSLSLAWDNEQFF
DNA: TGTGCCAGCAGCTTATCTCTAGCGTGGGACAATGAGCAGTTCTTC

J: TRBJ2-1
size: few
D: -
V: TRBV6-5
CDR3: CASSYSRDGLNEQFF
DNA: TGTGCCAGCAGTTACTCGAGGGACGGTCTCAATGAGCAGTTCTTC

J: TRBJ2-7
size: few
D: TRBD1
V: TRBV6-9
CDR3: CASSTGTGGEQYF
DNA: TGTGCCAGCAGCACAGGGACAGGAGGAGAGCAGTACTTC

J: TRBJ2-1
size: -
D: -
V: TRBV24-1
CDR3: CATSDFRFAGNANEQFF
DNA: TGTGCCACCAGTGATTTCCGTTTCGCAGGGAACGCGAATGAGCAGTTCTTC

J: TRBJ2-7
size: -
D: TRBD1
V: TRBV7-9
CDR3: CASSLGTGYDEQYF
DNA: TGTGCCAGCAGCTTAGGGACAGGGTACGACGAGCAGTACTTC

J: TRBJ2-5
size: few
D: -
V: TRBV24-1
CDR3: CATSDLGPAGTDQETQYF
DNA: TGTGCCACCAGTGATTTGGGTCCCGCGGGGACGGACCAAGAGACCCAGTACTTC

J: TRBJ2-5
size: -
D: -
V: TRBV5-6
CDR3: CASSSRRSAQETQYF
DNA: TGTGCCAGCAGCTCCCGCCGTTCCGCTCAAGAGACCCAGTACTTC

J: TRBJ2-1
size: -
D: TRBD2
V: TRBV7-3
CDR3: CASSLSGGGAEQFF
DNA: TGTGCCAGCAGCTTAAGCGGGGGGGGGGCTGAGCAGTTCTTC

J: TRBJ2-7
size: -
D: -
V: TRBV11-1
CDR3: CASSVGLRSDLWPYEQYF
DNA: TGTGCCAGCAGCGTAGGCCTTAGGAGCGACCTTTGGCCCTACGAGCAGTACTTC

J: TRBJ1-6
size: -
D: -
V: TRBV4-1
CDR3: CASSQTTGRSYNSPLHF
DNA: TGCGCCAGCAGCCAGACTACAGGACGCTCCTATAATTCACCCCTCCACTTT

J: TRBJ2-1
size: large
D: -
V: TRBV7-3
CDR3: CASSLKVAGGNNEQFF
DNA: TGTGCCAGCAGCTTAAAAGTGGCAGGGGGGAACAATGAGCAGTTCTTC

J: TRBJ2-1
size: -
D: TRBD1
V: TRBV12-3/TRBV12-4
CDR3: CASSPPPGQHNEQFF
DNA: TGTGCCAGCAGCCCACCTCCGGGACAGCACAATGAGCAGTTCTTC

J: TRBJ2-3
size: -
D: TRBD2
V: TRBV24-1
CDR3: CATSSGTDTQYF
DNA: TGTGCTACTTCTAGCGGGACAGATACGCAGTATTTT

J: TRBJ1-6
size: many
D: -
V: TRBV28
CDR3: CASSFRWGRTGSPLHF
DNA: TGTGCCAGCAGTTTCAGGTGGGGCAGGACCGGATCACCCCTCCACTTT

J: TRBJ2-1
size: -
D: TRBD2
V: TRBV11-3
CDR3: CASSSQREGLNEQFF
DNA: TGTGCCAGCAGCTCGCAGCGGGAGGGGCTGAATGAGCAGTTCTTC

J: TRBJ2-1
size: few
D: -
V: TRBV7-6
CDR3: CASSLVTNEQFF
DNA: TGTGCCAGCAGCTTAGTCACCAATGAGCAGTTCTTC

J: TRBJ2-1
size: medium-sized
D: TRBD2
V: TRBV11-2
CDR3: CASSLDLTSGPQFF
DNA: TGTGCCAGCAGCTTAGATCTTACTAGCGGACCGCAGTTCTTC

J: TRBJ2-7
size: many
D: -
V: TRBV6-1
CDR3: CASSVVWGGLTYEQYF
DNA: TGTGCCAGCAGTGTGGTCTGGGGTGGGCTTACCTACGAGCAGTACTTC